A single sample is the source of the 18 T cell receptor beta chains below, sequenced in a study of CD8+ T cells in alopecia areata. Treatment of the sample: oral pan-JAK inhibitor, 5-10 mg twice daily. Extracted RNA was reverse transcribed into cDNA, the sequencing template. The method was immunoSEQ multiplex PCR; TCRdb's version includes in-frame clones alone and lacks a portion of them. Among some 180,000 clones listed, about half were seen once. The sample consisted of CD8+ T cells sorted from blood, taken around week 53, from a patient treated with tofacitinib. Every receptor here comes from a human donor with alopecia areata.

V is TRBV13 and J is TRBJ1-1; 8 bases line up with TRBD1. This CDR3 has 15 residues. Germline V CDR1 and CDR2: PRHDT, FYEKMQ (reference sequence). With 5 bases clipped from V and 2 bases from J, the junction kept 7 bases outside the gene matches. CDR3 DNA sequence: TGTGCCAGCAGCCGGCAGGGACAGGTTAACACTGAAGCTTTCTTT. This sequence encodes CASSRQGQVNTEAFF.

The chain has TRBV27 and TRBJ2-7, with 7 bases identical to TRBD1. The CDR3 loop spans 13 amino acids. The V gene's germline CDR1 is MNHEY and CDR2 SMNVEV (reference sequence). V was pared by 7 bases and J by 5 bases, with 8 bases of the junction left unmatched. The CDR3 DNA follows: TGTGCCAGCATGTGGGTCGGACAGGACGAGCAGTACTTC. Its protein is CASMWVGQDEQYF.

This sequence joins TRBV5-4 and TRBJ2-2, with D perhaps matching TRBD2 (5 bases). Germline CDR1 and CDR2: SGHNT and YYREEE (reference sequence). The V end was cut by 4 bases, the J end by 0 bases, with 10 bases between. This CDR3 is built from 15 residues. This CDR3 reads CASSRPGTNTGELFF. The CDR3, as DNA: TGTGCCAGCAGCCGCCCGGGGACGAACACCGGGGAGCTGTTTTTT.

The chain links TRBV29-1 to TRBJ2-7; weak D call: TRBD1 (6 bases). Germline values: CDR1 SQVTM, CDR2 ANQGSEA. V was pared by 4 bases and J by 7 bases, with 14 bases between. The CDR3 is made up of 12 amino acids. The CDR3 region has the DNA TGCAGCGTTGTCCAGGGGCCGAAAGAGCAGTACTTC. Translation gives CSVVQGPKEQYF.

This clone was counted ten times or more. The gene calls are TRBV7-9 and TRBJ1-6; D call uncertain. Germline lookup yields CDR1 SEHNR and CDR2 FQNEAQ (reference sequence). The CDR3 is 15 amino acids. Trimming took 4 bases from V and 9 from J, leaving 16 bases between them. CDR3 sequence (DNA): TGTGCCAGCAGCTCCCAGTCTGCCGGAGGTTCACCCCTCCACTTT. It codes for CASSSQSAGGSPLHF.

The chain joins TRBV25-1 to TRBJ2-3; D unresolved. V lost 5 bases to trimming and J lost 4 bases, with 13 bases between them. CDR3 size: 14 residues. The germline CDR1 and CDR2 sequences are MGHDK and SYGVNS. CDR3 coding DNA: TGTGCCAGCAGTATGACGGTTGAAGCAGATACGCAGTATTTT. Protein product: CASSMTVEADTQYF.

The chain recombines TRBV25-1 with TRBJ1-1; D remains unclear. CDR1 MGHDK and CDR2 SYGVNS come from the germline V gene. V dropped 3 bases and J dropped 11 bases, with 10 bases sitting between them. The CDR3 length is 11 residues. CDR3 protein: CASSDAVVAFF. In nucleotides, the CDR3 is TGTGCCAGCAGTGACGCAGTGGTGGCTTTCTTT.

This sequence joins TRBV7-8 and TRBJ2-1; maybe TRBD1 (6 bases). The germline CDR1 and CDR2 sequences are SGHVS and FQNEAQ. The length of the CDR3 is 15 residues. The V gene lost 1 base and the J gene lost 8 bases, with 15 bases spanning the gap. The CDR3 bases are TGTGCCAGCAGCTTAGATCTGGGGGCCTGGGATGAGCAGTTCTTC. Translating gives CASSLDLGAWDEQFF. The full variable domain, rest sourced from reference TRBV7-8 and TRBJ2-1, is GAGVSQSPRYKVAKRGQDVALRCDPISGHVSLFWYQQALGQGPEFLTYFQNEAQLDKSGLPSDRFFAERPEGSVSTLKIQRTQQEDSAVYLCASSLDLGAWDEQFFGPGTRLTVL.

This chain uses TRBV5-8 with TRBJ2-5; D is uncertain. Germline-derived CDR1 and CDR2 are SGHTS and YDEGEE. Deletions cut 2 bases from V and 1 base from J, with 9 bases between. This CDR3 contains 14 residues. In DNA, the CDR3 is TGTGCCAGCAGCTTCGCGCTCCCCCAAGAGACCCAGTACTTC. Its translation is CASSFALPQETQYF.

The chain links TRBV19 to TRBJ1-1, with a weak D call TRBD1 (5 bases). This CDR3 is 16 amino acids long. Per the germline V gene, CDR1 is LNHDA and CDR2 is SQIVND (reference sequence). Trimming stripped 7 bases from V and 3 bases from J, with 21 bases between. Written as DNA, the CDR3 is TGTGCCAGTACCGATCCCCATACAGGAGGGGACACTGAAGCTTTCTTT. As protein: CASTDPHTGGDTEAFF.

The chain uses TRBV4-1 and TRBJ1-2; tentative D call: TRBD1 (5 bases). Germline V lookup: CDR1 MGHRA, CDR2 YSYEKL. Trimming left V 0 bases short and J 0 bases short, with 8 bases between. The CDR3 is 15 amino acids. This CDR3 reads CASSQETVTNYGYTF. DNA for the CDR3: TGCGCCAGCAGCCAAGAGACAGTCACTAACTATGGCTACACCTTC.

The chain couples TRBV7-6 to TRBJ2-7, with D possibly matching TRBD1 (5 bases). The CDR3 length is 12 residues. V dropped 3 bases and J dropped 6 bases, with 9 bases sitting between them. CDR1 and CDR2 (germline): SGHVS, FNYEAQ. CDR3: CASSFQGSEQYF. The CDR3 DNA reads TGTGCCAGCAGCTTTCAGGGTTCCGAGCAGTACTTC.

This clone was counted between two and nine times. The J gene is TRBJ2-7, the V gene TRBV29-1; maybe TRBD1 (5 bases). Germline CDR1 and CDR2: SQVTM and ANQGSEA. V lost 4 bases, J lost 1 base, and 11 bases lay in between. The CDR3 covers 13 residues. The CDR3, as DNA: TGCAGCGTTGTGGGGCAGGAGTCCTACGAGCAGTACTTC. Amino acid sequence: CSVVGQESYEQYF.

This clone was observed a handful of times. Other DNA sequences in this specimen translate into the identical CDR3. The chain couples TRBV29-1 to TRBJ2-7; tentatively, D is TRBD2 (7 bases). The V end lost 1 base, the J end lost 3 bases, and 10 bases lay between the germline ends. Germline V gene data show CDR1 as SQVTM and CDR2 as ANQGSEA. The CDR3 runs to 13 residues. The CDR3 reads CSVEAGGSYEQYF. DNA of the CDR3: TGCAGCGTTGAAGCGGGGGGCAGCTACGAGCAGTACTTC.

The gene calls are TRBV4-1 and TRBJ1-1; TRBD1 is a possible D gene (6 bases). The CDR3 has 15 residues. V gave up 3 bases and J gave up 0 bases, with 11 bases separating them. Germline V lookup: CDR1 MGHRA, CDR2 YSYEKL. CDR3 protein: CASSHLRGMNTEAFF. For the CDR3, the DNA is TGCGCCAGCAGCCACCTCAGGGGAATGAACACTGAAGCTTTCTTT.

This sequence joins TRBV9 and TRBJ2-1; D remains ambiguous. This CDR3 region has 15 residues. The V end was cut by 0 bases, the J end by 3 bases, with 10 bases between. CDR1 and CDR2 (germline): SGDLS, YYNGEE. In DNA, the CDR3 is TGTGCCAGCAGCGTAGTCGGCAGTCTCTACAATGAGCAGTTCTTC. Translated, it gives CASSVVGSLYNEQFF.

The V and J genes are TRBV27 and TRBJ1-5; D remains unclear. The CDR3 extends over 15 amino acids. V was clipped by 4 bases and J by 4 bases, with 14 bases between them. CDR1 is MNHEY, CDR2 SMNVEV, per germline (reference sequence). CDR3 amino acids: CASSSAEGSNQPQHF. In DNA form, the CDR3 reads TGTGCCAGCAGTTCGGCGGAGGGATCTAATCAGCCCCAGCATTTT.

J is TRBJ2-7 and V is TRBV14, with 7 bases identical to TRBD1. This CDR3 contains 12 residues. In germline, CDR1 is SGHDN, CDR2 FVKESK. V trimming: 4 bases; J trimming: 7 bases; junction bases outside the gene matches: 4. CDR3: CASSPTGSEQYF. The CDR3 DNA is TGTGCCAGCAGCCCGACAGGGAGTGAGCAGTACTTC.